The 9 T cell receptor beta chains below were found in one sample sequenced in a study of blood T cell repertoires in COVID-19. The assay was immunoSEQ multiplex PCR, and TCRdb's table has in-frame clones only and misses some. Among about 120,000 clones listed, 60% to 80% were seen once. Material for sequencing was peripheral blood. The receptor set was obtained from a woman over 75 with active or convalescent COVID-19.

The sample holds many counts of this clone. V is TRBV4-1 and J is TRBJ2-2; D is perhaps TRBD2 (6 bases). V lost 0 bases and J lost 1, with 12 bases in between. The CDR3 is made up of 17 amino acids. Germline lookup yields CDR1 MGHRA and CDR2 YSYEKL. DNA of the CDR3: TGCGCCAGCAGCCAAGACAGGAGGGGCGGGAACACCGGGGAGCTGTTTTTT. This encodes CASSQDRRGGNTGELFF.

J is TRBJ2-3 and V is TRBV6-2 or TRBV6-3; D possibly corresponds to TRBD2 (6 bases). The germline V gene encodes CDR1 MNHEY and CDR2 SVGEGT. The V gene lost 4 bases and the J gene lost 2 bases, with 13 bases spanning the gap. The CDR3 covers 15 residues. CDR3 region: CASSLVGGPTDTQYF. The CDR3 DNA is TGTGCCAGCAGTTTGGTGGGAGGTCCCACAGATACGCAGTATTTT.

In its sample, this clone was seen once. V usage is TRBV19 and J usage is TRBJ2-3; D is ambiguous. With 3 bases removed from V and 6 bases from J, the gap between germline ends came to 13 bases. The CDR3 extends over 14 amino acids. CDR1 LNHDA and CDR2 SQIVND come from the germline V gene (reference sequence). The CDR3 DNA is TGTGCCAGTAGTATCGTCCCAGGCATGGATACGCAGTATTTT. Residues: CASSIVPGMDTQYF.

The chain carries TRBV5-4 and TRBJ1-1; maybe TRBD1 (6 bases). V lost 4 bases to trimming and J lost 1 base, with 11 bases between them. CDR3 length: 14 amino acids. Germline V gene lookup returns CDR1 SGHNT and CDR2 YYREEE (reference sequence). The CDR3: CASSETGPNTEAFF. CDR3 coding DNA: TGTGCCAGCAGCGAAACAGGGCCGAACACTGAAGCTTTCTTT.

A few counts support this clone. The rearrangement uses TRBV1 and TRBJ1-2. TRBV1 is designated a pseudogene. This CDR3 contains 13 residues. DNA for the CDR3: TGCACCAGCAGCCCCTTCCGGGTTCATGGCTACACCTTC. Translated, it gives CTSSPFRVHGYTF.

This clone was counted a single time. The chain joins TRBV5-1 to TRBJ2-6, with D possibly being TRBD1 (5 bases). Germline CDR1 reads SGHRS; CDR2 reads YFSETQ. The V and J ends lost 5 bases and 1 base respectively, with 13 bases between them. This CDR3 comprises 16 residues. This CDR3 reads CASSLPAGSGANVLTF. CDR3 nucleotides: TGCGCCAGCAGTCTCCCGGCAGGGTCTGGGGCCAACGTCCTGACTTTC.

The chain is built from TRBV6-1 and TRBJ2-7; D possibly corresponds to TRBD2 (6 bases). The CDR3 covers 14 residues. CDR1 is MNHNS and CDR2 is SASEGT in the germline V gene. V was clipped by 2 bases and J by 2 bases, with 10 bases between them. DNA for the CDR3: TGTGCCAGCAGTGAATACGGGGGAACCTACGAGCAGTACTTC. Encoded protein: CASSEYGGTYEQYF.

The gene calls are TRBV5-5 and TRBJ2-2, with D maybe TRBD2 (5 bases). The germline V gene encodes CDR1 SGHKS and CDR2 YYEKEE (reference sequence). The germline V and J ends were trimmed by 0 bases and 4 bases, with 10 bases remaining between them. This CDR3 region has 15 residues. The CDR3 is CASSLGVRGTGELFF. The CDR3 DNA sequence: TGTGCCAGCAGCTTGGGAGTTCGGGGCACCGGGGAGCTGTTTTTT.

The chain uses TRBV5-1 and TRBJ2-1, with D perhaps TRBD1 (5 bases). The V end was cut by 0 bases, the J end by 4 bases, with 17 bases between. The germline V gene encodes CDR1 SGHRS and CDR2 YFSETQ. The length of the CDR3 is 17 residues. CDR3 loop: CASSLAIGATLYNEQFF. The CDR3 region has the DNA TGCGCCAGCAGCTTGGCTATAGGGGCCACACTTTACAATGAGCAGTTCTTC.